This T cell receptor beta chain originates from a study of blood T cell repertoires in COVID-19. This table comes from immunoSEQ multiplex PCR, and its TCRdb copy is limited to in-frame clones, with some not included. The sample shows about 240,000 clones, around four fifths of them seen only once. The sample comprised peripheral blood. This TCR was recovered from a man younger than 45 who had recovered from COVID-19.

The CDR3 DNA reads TGTGCCAGCAGTTCCCGACAGAACTATGGCTACACCTTC. Encoded protein: CASSSRQNYGYTF. This chain joins TRBV2 and TRBJ1-2; the D gene is possibly TRBD1 (5 bases). Trimming shortened V by 5 bases and J by 2 bases, and 9 bases separated the two germline ends. The CDR3 is 13 residues long. From germline, CDR1 is SNHLY and CDR2 FYNNEI.